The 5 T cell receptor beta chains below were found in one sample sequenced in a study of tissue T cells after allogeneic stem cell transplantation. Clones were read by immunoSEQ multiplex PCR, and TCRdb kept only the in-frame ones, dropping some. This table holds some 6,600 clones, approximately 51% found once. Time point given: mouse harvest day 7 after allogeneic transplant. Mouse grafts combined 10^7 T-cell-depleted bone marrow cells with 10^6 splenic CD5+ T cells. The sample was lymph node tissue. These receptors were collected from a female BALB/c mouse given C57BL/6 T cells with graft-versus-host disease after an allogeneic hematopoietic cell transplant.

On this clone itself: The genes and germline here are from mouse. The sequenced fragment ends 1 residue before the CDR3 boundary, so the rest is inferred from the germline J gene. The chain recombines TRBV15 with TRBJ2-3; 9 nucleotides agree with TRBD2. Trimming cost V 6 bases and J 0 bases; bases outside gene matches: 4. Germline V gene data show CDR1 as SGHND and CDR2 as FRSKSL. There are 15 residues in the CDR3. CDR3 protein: CASRGLGLSAETLYF. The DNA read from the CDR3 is TGTGCCAGCAGGGGACTGGGTCTTAGTGCAGAAACGCTGTAT.

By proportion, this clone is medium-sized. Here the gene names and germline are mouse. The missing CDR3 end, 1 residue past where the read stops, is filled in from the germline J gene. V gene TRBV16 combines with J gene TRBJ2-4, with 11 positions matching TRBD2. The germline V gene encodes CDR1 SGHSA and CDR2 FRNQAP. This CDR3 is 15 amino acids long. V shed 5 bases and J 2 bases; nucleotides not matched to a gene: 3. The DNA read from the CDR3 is TGTGCAAGCAGCCCGACTGGGGGGGTTCAAAACACCTTGTAC. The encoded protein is CASSPTGGVQNTLY. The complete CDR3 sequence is CASSPTGGVQNTLYF.

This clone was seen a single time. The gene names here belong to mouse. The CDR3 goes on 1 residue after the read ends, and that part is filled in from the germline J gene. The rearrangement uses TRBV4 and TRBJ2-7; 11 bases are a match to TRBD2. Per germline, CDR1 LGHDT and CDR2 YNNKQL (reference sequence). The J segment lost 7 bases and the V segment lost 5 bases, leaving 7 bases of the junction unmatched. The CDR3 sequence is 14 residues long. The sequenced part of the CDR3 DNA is TGTGCCAGCAGCCAGGGACTGGGGGAAGGGGAACAGTAC. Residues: CASSQGLGEGEQY. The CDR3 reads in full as CASSQGLGEGEQYF.

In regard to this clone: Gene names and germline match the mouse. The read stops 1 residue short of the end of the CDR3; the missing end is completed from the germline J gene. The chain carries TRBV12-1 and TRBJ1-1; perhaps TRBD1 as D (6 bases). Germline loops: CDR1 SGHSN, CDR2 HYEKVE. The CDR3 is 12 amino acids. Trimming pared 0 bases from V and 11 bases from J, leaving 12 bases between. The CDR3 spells CASSLEGGEVFF. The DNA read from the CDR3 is TGTGCCAGCTCTCTCGAGGGGGGTGAGGTCTTC. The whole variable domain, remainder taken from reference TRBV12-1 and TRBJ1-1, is DSGVVQSPRHIIKEKGGRSVLTCIPISGHSNVVWYQQTLGKELKFLIQHYEKVERDKGFLPSRFSVQQFDDYHSEMNMSALELEDSAMYFCASSLEGGEVFFGKGTRLTVV.

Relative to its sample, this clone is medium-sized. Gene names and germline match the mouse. CDR3 amino acids: CASSLRTTSGNTLYF. The CDR3 bases that were read are TGTGCCAGCAGTCTAAGGACAACTTCTGGAAATACGCTCTAT. The rearrangement joins TRBV24 to TRBJ1-3; possible D gene TRBD1, 5 bases. Coverage ceases 1 residue before the CDR3 finishes, and the germline J gene fills in the end. The germline CDR1 and CDR2 sequences are KGHTA and FRNEEI. CDR3 size: 15 residues. V was cut by 3 bases and J by 0 bases, with 9 bases left in between.